This TCR beta chain was identified in a study of T cell responses to AZD1222 COVID-19 vaccine. General study results and limits: Sampled repertoires all dated from after the peak T cell response. Baseline testing showed seropositivity in only five to seven AZD1222 recipients.

A remark on this clone: The target antigen is unknown.

Pooling was applied to second doses at about 4 or about 12 weeks. Assay: immunoSEQ multiplex PCR; the TCRdb copy retains only in-frame clones and omits some. The repertoire consists of some 120,000 clones, with 85% to 95% occurring once and the leading ten covering 1.5% to 2%. V lost 5 bases to trimming and J lost 14 bases, with 22 bases between them. Germline lookup yields CDR1 MDHEN and CDR2 SYDVKM. The CDR3 loop spans 15 amino acids. The specimen comprised peripheral blood, sampled 28 days after the second AZD1222 dose. The sequence came from an adult who received the AZD1222 COVID-19 vaccine. The V call is TRBV28, the J call TRBJ1-6; tentative D call: TRBD1 (6 bases). The CDR3 bases are TGTGCCAGCAGTGGACCAGGGGCAGGGCCGGGGGCCCTCCACTTT. It specifies CASSGPGAGPGALHF. Full variable domain (remainder filled in from reference TRBV28 and TRBJ1-6): DVKVTQSSRYLVKRTGEKVFLECVQDMDHENMFWYRQDPGLGLRLIYFSYDVKMKEKGDIPEGYSVSREKKERFSLILESASTNQTSMYLCASSGPGAGPGALHFGNGTRLTVT.